Each of the 21 T cell receptor beta chains below was sequenced from the same sample in a study of T cells in Graves' hyperthyroidism and ophthalmopathy (dated by TCRdb to between 2018 and 2020). The library was prepared using multiplex PCR. Sequencing was carried out with an Illumina HiSeq 2000. The TCR beta CDR3 regions were amplified from RNA transcripts. The first round of RT-PCR for the TCR CDR3 was performed with the HTBI primer set and the Qiagen OneStep RT-PCR kit. TCRdb took the public reads, trimmed them with fastp at Q25, ran MiXCR for clone calling and kept in-frame beta chains. Each entry is one CDR3 protein sequence, shown with its most common DNA and genes. The sample has about 640,000 distinct CDR3 sequences on record, less than 25% of them singletons. The ten largest clones add up to around a third of the sample. Sequencing was carried out using blood. These receptors were taken from a man aged 30 to 45 with Graves' ophthalmopathy.

This clonotype was observed a handful of times. The CDR3 region has the DNA TGTGCCAGCAGTACTCGGACAGGGGGCCCCTACGAGCAGTACTTC. It encodes CASSTRTGGPYEQYF. The genes are TRBV6-2 or TRBV6-3 and TRBJ2-7, with 11 bases aligning to TRBD1. The germline CDR1 and CDR2 sequences are MNHEY and SVGEGT. The CDR3 contains 15 residues. Unmatched junction bases numbered 5, after V lost 5 bases and J lost 2 bases.

This clonotype turned up a few times. The chain uses TRBV11-2 and TRBJ2-3; tentatively, D is TRBD1 (6 bases). The length of the CDR3 is 13 residues. V shed 7 bases and J shed 6 bases, with 14 bases lying between them. Germline assignment: CDR1 SGHAT and CDR2 FQNNGV. CDR3 coding DNA: TGTGCCAGCACCCTAGGGGGAAGGGATACGCAGTATTTT. Residues: CASTLGGRDTQYF.

This rearrangement joins TRBV5-1 to TRBJ2-2, with 7 bases that match TRBD2. In germline, CDR1 is SGHRS, CDR2 YFSETQ. V dropped 0 bases and J dropped 3; count of bases not matched to a gene: 5. The CDR3 is made up of 16 amino acids. CDR3 residues: CASSLEASGYTGELFF. The CDR3 bases are TGCGCCAGCAGCTTGGAAGCTAGCGGCTACACCGGGGAGCTGTTTTTT.

This clonotype has more than one count but fewer than ten. The chain is built from TRBV7-8 and TRBJ2-1; D may be TRBD1 (6 bases). V lost 0 bases and J 12 bases, leaving 12 bases between the germline ends. The germline V gene encodes CDR1 SGHVS and CDR2 FQNEAQ. The CDR3 covers 13 residues. CDR3 in amino acids: CASSLAGRGGQFF. CDR3 DNA: TGTGCCAGCAGCTTAGCCGGACGAGGGGGGCAGTTCTTC.

The V and J genes are TRBV4-1 and TRBJ1-2, with 7 positions matching TRBD1. Germline loops: CDR1 MGHRA, CDR2 YSYEKL. There are 15 residues in the CDR3. After removal of 4 bases from V and 3 bases from J, the junction contained 8 bases not matched to a gene. This chain's CDR3 is CASSLGTAEHYGYTF. The CDR3 DNA is TGCGCCAGCAGCCTAGGGACAGCAGAGCACTATGGCTACACCTTC.

The genes are TRBV27 and TRBJ2-7; D assignment may be TRBD1 or TRBD2 (5 bases each). The V end was cut by 4 bases, the J end by 6 bases, with 19 bases between. Per germline, CDR1 MNHEY and CDR2 SMNVEV (reference sequence). There are 15 residues in the CDR3. The CDR3 nucleotides are TGTGCCAGCAGTTCCAATCCTAGCAGGGCTTTCGAGCAGTACTTC. Its translation: CASSSNPSRAFEQYF.

This clonotype has more than one count but fewer than ten. This chain joins TRBV7-8 and TRBJ1-4; D unclear. V gave up 8 bases and J gave up 8 bases, with 15 bases separating them. This CDR3 has 13 amino acids. The germline V gene encodes CDR1 SGHVS and CDR2 FQNEAQ. The CDR3 is CASGLSRREKLFF. The CDR3 region has the DNA TGTGCCAGCGGTCTGAGCCGACGGGAAAAACTGTTTTTT. Full variable domain (missing parts from reference TRBV7-8 and TRBJ1-4): GAGVSQSPRYKVAKRGQDVALRCDPISGHVSLFWYQQALGQGPEFLTYFQNEAQLDKSGLPSDRFFAERPEGSVSTLKIQRTQQEDSAVYLCASGLSRREKLFFGSGTQLSVL.

This chain connects TRBV4-1 to TRBJ2-3; no definite D call. This CDR3 comprises 13 residues. Per germline, CDR1 MGHRA and CDR2 YSYEKL. V was pared by 0 bases and J by 3 bases, with 4 bases between. The CDR3 DNA follows: TGCGCCAGCAGCCAAGATATTACAGATACGCAGTATTTT. It codes for CASSQDITDTQYF.

The chain links TRBV7-9 to TRBJ2-1, with D perhaps matching TRBD2 (6 bases). The CDR3 covers 19 residues. CDR1 and CDR2 (germline): SEHNR, FQNEAQ (reference sequence). The V end was cut by 2 bases, the J end by 5 bases, with 25 bases between. The CDR3 sequence is CASSLLFRRASQVHNEQFF. The DNA for the CDR3 is TGTGCCAGCAGCTTATTGTTCAGGAGGGCTAGCCAGGTACACAATGAGCAGTTCTTC. The variable domain in full, completed from reference TRBV7-9 and TRBJ2-1, reads DTGVSQNPRHKITKRGQNVTFRCDPISEHNRLYWYRQTLGQGPEFLTYFQNEAQLEKSRLLSDRFSAERPKGSFSTLEIQRTEQGDSAMYLCASSLLFRRASQVHNEQFFGPGTRLTVL.

The chain is built from TRBV29-1 and TRBJ2-7; 7 bases match TRBD2. The length of the CDR3 is 13 residues. V lost 5 bases, J lost 2 bases, and 6 bases stayed unmatched. Germline lookup yields CDR1 SQVTM and CDR2 ANQGSEA. The CDR3 loop is CSVTSGGTYEQYF. The CDR3 DNA reads as TGCAGCGTTACGTCCGGGGGGACCTACGAGCAGTACTTC.

Details on this clonotype: This may come from a read error, since a much larger clone is one base off. This sequence joins TRBV18 and TRBJ2-1; maybe TRBD2 (7 bases). The CDR3 consists of 15 residues. Trimming cost V 4 bases and J 1 base, with 11 bases left between them. CDR1 and CDR2 (germline): KGHSH, LQKENI. The CDR3 DNA reads TGTGCCAGCTCACGGGAGGGGGGTTCCTACAATGAGCAGTTCTTC. Its protein is CASSREGGSYNEQFF. Together with reference TRBV18 and TRBJ2-1, the CDR3 gives the full variable domain: NAGVMQNPRHLVRRRGQEARLRCSPMKGHSHVYWYRQLPEEGLKFMVYLQKENIIDESGMPKERFSAEFPKEGPSILRIQQVVRGDSAAYFCASSREGGSYNEQFFGPGTRLTVL.

V and J are TRBV5-4 and TRBJ2-1; 10 bases line up with TRBD2. The ends lost 5 bases at V and 10 bases at J; junction bases unmatched: 15. The CDR3 sequence is 16 residues long. Germline-derived CDR1 and CDR2 are SGHNT and YYREEE (reference sequence). The CDR3 nucleotides read TGTGCCAGCAGTCCAGGGGGCCCAGCGGGAGGGCCCGAGCAGTTCTTC. Translated, it gives CASSPGGPAGGPEQFF.

Only a few counts were recorded for this clonotype. The chain employs TRBV6-2 or TRBV6-3 and TRBJ1-5; possibly TRBD1 for D (6 bases). Trimming stripped 6 bases from V and 0 bases from J, with 27 bases between. The CDR3 runs 20 residues. Per germline, CDR1 MNHEY and CDR2 SVGEGT. Here the CDR3 DNA reads TGTGCCAGCAGGCCAACGAGCAACAGGGAGCAGGGATATAGCAATCAGCCCCAGCATTTT. Amino acids: CASRPTSNREQGYSNQPQHF.

The chain joins TRBV20-1 to TRBJ1-6; no clear D gene. Germline CDR1 and CDR2: DFQATT and SNEGSKA (reference sequence). V was trimmed by 0 bases and J by 0 bases, leaving 6 bases between them. This CDR3 region has 15 residues. CDR3 amino acids: CSARESGSYNSPLHF. DNA for the CDR3: TGCAGTGCTAGAGAATCAGGCTCCTATAATTCACCCCTCCACTTT.

This clonotype was seen ten or more times. V and J are TRBV2 and TRBJ1-5; D not resolved. CDR1 and CDR2 (germline): SNHLY, FYNNEI. Trimming took 2 bases from V and 4 from J, leaving 18 bases between them. The CDR3 consists of 17 residues. The CDR3 here is CASSEKSSPPGNQPQHF. The CDR3 nucleotides read TGTGCCAGCAGTGAAAAGTCCTCCCCGCCCGGTAATCAGCCCCAGCATTTT.

In this sample, this clonotype turned up a few times. One base away lies a much larger clone, so this may be a sequencing read error. The gene calls are TRBV6-1 and TRBJ2-5; 8 bases fit TRBD2. Germline trimming cut 1 base from V and 10 bases from J; bases unmatched to any gene: 5. Germline CDR1 and CDR2: MNHNS and SASEGT. The length of the CDR3 is 13 residues. CDR3 in amino acids: CASSEGSGSSQYF. Here the CDR3 DNA reads TGTGCCAGCAGTGAAGGAAGCGGGAGTAGCCAGTACTTC.

The chain links TRBV6-1 to TRBJ2-7, with 7 bases that match TRBD2. V lost 5 bases to trimming and J lost 7 bases; unmatched junction nucleotides: 8. CDR3 length equals 13 residues. CDR1 is MNHNS and CDR2 is SASEGT in the germline V gene. As DNA, the CDR3 is TGTGCCAGCAGTCGGGACTACCGGGGTGAGCAGTACTTC. Its protein is CASSRDYRGEQYF.

This chain joins TRBV28 and TRBJ1-5; D not certain. Trimming stripped 10 bases from V and 0 bases from J, with 7 bases between. The CDR3 is made up of 12 amino acids. Germline values: CDR1 MDHEN, CDR2 SYDVKM. The CDR3 region has the DNA TGTGCCACCCGGACTAGCAATCAGCCCCAGCATTTT. Protein product: CATRTSNQPQHF.

This clonotype came up a few times. This chain connects TRBV12-3 or TRBV12-4 to TRBJ2-1; weak D call: TRBD2 (6 bases). This CDR3 has 13 amino acids. Trimming left V 11 bases short and J 8 bases short, with 19 bases between. In DNA form, the CDR3 reads TGTGCCGGAGCGAGGAGTAGCGGTCATGAGCAGTTCTTC. Translated, it gives CAGARSSGHEQFF.

This clonotype has ten or more counts. The rearrangement joins TRBV7-2 to TRBJ2-1; 10 bases are shared with TRBD2. The germline V gene encodes CDR1 SGHTA and CDR2 FQGNSA. The CDR3 length is 14 residues. V gave up 4 bases and J gave up 7 bases; unmatched junction bases: 4. The CDR3 DNA sequence: TGTGCCAGCAGCTCCCCGGGACTAGCGAATGAGCAGTTCTTC. It is translated as CASSSPGLANEQFF.

This clonotype was picked up many times. This chain connects TRBV10-3 to TRBJ2-7, with D unclear. Germline V lookup: CDR1 ENHRY, CDR2 SYGVKD. This CDR3 is 14 amino acids long. The V end was cut by 3 bases, the J end by 5 bases, with 14 bases between. The CDR3 spells CAISDKRLLDEQYF. The CDR3 DNA is TGTGCCATCAGTGACAAGCGCCTCTTGGACGAGCAGTACTTC.